These T cell receptor beta chains were read from a single sample in a study of blood T cell repertoires in COVID-19. Libraries were prepared by immunoSEQ multiplex PCR; TCRdb keeps only in-frame clonotypes and omits some of them. The sample shows some 220,000 clones, around 84% of them seen only once. The sample taken for sequencing was peripheral blood. These receptors were obtained from a man aged 50-59 years with active or convalescent COVID-19. Both conserved end residues are part of each CDR3. The D gene is left open where the match is weak. Clone sizes are given selectively: once, few, many, or a class where the clone is expanded.

- | TRBJ1-5 | TRBV28 | - | CASSPLRGFQLSGPQHF | TGTGCCAGCAGTCCCCTCAGAGGGTTCCAATTATCGGGGCCCCAGCATTTT
- | TRBJ2-3 | TRBV2 | - | CASSNRAQDTQYF | TGTGCCAGCAGCAACAGGGCACAGGATACGCAGTATTTT
once | TRBJ1-1 | TRBV1 | - | CTSSQVKRSRGKNTEAFF | TGCACCAGCAGCCAAGTAAAGCGTTCCCGCGGTAAGAACACTGAAGCTTTCTTT
- | TRBJ1-4 | TRBV6-5 | - | CASSIRSNEKLFF | TGTGCCAGCAGTATCCGTAGTAATGAAAAACTGTTTTTT
- | TRBJ1-4 | TRBV29-1 | TRBD1 | CSVDPGGSGGEKLFF | TGCAGCGTTGACCCGGGGGGGTCAGGGGGTGAAAAACTGTTTTTT
- | TRBJ1-2 | TRBV19 | - | CASSIQGKDDGYTF | TGTGCCAGTAGTATACAGGGGAAGGATGATGGCTACACCTTC
- | TRBJ2-7 | TRBV4-3 | TRBD2 | CASSLRTSGTTREQYF | TGCGCCAGCAGCCTCCGGACTAGCGGGACCACCCGCGAGCAGTACTTC
- | TRBJ2-7 | TRBV5-1 | TRBD1 | CASSSRQGASSYEQYF | TGCGCCAGCAGCTCGCGACAGGGGGCGAGCTCCTACGAGCAGTACTTC
- | TRBJ1-2 | TRBV7-3 | TRBD1 | CASSPGTGVEGYTF | TGTGCCAGCAGCCCCGGGACAGGGGTGGAAGGCTACACCTTC
- | TRBJ1-1 | TRBV7-9 | - | CASSLVPGEGEAFF | TGTGCCAGCAGCTTAGTCCCGGGGGAAGGTGAAGCTTTCTTT
- | TRBJ2-1 | TRBV4-3 | - | CASSQDRDWERSYNEQFF | TGCGCCAGCAGCCAAGATCGGGACTGGGAACGCTCCTACAATGAGCAGTTCTTC
- | TRBJ1-5 | TRBV19 | - | CASSKLQGGEPQHF | TGTGCCAGTAGTAAACTCCAGGGTGGGGAGCCCCAGCATTTT
- | TRBJ1-1 | TRBV7-9 | - | CASTIPGGNTEAFF | TGTGCCAGCACCATCCCGGGGGGGAACACTGAAGCTTTCTTT
- | TRBJ2-2 | TRBV4-2 | - | CASSQGAGVGTDTGELFF | TGTGCCAGCAGCCAAGGAGCAGGGGTGGGGACGGACACCGGGGAGCTGTTTTTT
- | TRBJ2-3 | TRBV3-1/TRBV3-2 | - | CASSLGGRTDTQYF | TGTGCCAGCAGCCTGGGGGGGCGCACAGATACGCAGTATTTT
- | TRBJ1-1 | TRBV5-1 | - | CASVRDTSVGSTEAFF | TGCGCCAGCGTTCGGGACACCTCGGTGGGAAGCACTGAAGCTTTCTTT
- | TRBJ2-5 | TRBV20-1 | TRBD1 | CSASPPGTVRETQYF | TGCAGTGCTAGTCCCCCCGGGACAGTTCGAGAGACCCAGTACTTC
- | TRBJ1-2 | TRBV4-2 | - | CASSQYPEGEGGYGYTF | TGTGCCAGCAGCCAATACCCAGAGGGGGAAGGGGGCTATGGCTACACCTTC
- | TRBJ1-1 | TRBV6-1 | TRBD1 | CASSRTGSNTEAFF | TGTGCCAGCAGTAGGACAGGTTCGAACACTGAAGCTTTCTTT
- | TRBJ2-7 | TRBV5-4 | - | CASSFGGYISYEQYF | TGTGCCAGCAGCTTCGGCGGGTATATCTCCTACGAGCAGTACTTC
- | TRBJ1-6 | TRBV7-2 | TRBD1 | CASSFIQGNSPLHF | TGTGCCAGCAGCTTCATACAGGGGAATTCACCCCTCCACTTT
- | TRBJ2-7 | TRBV5-1 | TRBD2 | CASSLGLAGDYEQYF | TGCGCCAGCAGCTTGGGACTAGCGGGTGATTACGAGCAGTACTTC
- | TRBJ1-1 | TRBV6-5 | TRBD1 | CASSQGAGYTEAFF | TGTGCCAGCAGTCAGGGGGCTGGGTACACTGAAGCTTTCTTT
- | TRBJ2-3 | TRBV9 | TRBD1 | CASSVAGQGADTQYF | TGTGCCAGCAGCGTAGCGGGACAGGGGGCAGATACGCAGTATTTT
- | TRBJ1-2 | TRBV5-4 | TRBD1 | CASSPTGNVVYGYTF | TGTGCCAGCAGCCCGACAGGGAACGTTGTCTATGGCTACACCTTC
- | TRBJ1-6 | TRBV18 | TRBD1 | CASSHSNRGLNSPLHF | TGTGCCAGCTCACATTCAAACAGGGGGTTGAATTCACCCCTCCACTTT
- | TRBJ1-4 | TRBV4-3 | - | CASSQVPFVATNEKLFF | TGCGCCAGCAGCCAAGTCCCGTTTGTTGCAACTAATGAAAAACTGTTTTTT
- | TRBJ2-2 | TRBV27 | TRBD2 | CASSLLGTSGGPAGELFF | TGTGCCAGCAGTTTACTCGGGACTAGCGGGGGGCCAGCCGGGGAGCTGTTTTTT
- | TRBJ2-3 | TRBV6-2/TRBV6-3 | TRBD2 | CASSRPGLAGGGTDTQYF | TGTGCCAGCAGCCGTCCGGGACTAGCGGGAGGTGGCACAGATACGCAGTATTTT
- | TRBJ2-7 | TRBV7-2 | TRBD1 | CASSPTGGLTYEQYF | TGTGCCAGCAGCCCGACAGGGGGCTTGACCTACGAGCAGTACTTC
- | TRBJ2-2 | TRBV5-6 | TRBD2 | CASSWTSAYGELFF | TGTGCCAGCAGCTGGACTAGCGCGTACGGGGAGCTGTTTTTT
- | TRBJ1-1 | TRBV27 | - | CASSLSGQNTEAFF | TGTGCCAGCAGTTTATCGGGACAGAACACTGAAGCTTTCTTT
- | TRBJ2-1 | TRBV4-1 | - | CASSVDSSYNEQFF | TGCGCCAGCAGCGTCGATAGCTCCTACAATGAGCAGTTCTTC
- | TRBJ1-5 | TRBV10-3 | TRBD1 | CAISEGTGTNQPQHF | TGTGCCATCAGTGAGGGGACAGGAACTAATCAGCCCCAGCATTTT